This T cell receptor beta chain originates from a study of spatial heterogeneity in lung cancer. Study-wide context: The study consistently detected more beta-chain than alpha-chain sequences. Study observations and caveats: How many expanded intratumoral alpha and beta TCRs were present tracked the tumor mutation count, which was a count of nonsynonymous mutations.

The time point here: sample taken at primary tumor resection. The study sequenced unsorted whole RNA from tumor, nontumor lung or frozen PBMC. J was trimmed by 6 bases and V by 7 bases; bases with no gene match: 10. The CDR3 totals 15 residues. Germline V gene lookup returns CDR1 MDHEN and CDR2 SYDVKM. TCRdb reanalysed the 5' RACE reads using MiXCR and keeps one entry per CDR3 protein. Of over 3,000 distinct CDR3 sequences listed, about 16% were seen once; the top ten hold 8% to 11%. This clonotype rates as medium-sized. Its antigen remains unidentified. The chain combines TRBV28 with TRBJ2-7; TRBD1 matches at 12 bases. This TCR came from a male donor with early-stage non-small cell lung cancer. Sequencing used lung tumor tissue, obtained at surgery. The CDR3 is CASKKSGTGGSEQYF. The DNA of the CDR3 is TGTGCCAGCAAGAAGTCCGGGACAGGGGGCTCCGAGCAGTACTTC.